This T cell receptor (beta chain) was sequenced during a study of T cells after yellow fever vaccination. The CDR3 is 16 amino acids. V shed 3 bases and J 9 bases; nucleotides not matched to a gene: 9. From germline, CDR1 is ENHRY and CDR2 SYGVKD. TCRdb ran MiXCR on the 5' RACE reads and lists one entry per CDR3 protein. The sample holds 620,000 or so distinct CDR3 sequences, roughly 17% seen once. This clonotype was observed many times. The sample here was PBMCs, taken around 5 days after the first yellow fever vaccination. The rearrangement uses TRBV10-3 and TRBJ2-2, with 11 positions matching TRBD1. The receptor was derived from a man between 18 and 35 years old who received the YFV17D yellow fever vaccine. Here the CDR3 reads CAISEFRTGGFRELFF. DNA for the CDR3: TGTGCCATCAGTGAATTTAGGACAGGGGGCTTCCGGGAGCTGTTTTTT.